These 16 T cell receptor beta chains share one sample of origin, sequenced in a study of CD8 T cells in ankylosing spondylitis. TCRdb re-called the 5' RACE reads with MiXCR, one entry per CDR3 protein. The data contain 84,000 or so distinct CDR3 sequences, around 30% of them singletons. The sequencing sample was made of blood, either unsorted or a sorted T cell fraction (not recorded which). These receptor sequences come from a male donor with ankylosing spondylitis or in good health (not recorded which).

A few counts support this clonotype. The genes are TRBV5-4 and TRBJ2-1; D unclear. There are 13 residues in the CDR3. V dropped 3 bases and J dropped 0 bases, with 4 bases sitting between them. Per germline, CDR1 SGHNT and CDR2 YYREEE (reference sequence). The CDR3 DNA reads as TGTGCCAGCAGCTCTGACTCCTACAATGAGCAGTTCTTC. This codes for CASSSDSYNEQFF.

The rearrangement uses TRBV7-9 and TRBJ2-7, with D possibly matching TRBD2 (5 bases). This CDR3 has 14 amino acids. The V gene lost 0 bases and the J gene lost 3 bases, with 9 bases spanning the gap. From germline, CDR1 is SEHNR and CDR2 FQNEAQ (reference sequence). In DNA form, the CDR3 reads TGTGCCAGCAGCTTAGCTGGACTGCACTACGAGCAGTACTTC. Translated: CASSLAGLHYEQYF. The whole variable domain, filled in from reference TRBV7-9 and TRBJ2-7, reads DTGVSQNPRHKITKRGQNVTFRCDPISEHNRLYWYRQTLGQGPEFLTYFQNEAQLEKSRLLSDRFSAERPKGSFSTLEIQRTEQGDSAMYLCASSLAGLHYEQYFGPGTRLTVT.

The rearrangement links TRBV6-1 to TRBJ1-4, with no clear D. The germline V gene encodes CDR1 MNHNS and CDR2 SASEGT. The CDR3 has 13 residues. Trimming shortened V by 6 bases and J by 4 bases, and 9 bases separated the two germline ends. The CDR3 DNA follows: TGTGCCAGCAGCACCCAGGTTAATGAAAAACTGTTTTTT. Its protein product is CASSTQVNEKLFF.

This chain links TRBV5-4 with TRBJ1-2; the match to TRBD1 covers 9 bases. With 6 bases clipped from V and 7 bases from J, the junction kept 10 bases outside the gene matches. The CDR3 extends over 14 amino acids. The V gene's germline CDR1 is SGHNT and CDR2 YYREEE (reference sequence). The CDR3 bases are TGTGCCAGCACCCGGGACAGGGAAGTGTCTGGCTACACCTTC. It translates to CASTRDREVSGYTF.

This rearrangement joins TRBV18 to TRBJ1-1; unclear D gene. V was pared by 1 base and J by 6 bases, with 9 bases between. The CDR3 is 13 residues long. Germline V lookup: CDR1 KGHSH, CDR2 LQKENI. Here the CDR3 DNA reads TGTGCCAGCTCACCACTATTCTTCTCTGAAGCTTTCTTT. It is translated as CASSPLFFSEAFF.

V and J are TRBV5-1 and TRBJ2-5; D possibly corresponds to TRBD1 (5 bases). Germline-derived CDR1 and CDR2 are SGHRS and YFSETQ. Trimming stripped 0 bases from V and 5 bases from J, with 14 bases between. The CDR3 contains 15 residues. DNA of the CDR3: TGCGCCAGCAGCTTGGGTGGATCCAGGGATGAGACCCAGTACTTC. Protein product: CASSLGGSRDETQYF. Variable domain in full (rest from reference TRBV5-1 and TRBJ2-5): KAGVTQTPRYLIKTRGQQVTLSCSPISGHRSVSWYQQTPGQGLQFLFEYFSETQRNKGNFPGRFSGRQFSNSRSEMNVSTLELGDSALYLCASSLGGSRDETQYFGPGTRLLVL.

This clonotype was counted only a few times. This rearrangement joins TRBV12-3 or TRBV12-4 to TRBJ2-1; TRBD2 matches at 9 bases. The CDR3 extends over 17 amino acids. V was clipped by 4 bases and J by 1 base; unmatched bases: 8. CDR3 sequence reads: CASSSTPLAGSYNEQFF. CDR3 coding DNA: TGTGCCAGCAGTTCCACCCCGCTAGCGGGATCCTACAATGAGCAGTTCTTC.

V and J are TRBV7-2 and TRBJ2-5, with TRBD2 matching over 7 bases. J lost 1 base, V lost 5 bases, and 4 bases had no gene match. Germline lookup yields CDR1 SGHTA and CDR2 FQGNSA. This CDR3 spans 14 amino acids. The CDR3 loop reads CASSHGGSQETQYF. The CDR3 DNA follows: TGTGCCAGCAGCCACGGGGGGAGCCAAGAGACCCAGTACTTC.

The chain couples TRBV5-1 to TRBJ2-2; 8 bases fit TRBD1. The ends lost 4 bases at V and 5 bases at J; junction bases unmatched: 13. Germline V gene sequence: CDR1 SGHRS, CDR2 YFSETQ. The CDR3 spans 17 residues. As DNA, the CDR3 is TGCGCCAGCAGCCCGCAGACAGGGGCAACCATTACCGGGGAGCTGTTTTTT. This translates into CASSPQTGATITGELFF.

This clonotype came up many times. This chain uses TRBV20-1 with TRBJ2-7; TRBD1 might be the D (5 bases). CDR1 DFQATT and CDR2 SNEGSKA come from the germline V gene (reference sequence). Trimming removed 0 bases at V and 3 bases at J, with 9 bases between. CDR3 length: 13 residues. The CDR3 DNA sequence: TGCAGTGCTAGAGAACCAGGGAACTACGAGCAGTACGTC. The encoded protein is CSAREPGNYEQYV.

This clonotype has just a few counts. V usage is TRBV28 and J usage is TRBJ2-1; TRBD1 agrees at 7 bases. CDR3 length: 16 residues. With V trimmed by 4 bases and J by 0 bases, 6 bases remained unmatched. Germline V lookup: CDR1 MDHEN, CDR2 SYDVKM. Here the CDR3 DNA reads TGTGCCAGCAGTTCACCGGGGACAGCCTCCTACAATGAGCAGTTCTTC. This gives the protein CASSSPGTASYNEQFF. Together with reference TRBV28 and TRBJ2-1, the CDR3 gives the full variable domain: DVKVTQSSRYLVKRTGEKVFLECVQDMDHENMFWYRQDPGLGLRLIYFSYDVKMKEKGDIPEGYSVSREKKERFSLILESASTNQTSMYLCASSSPGTASYNEQFFGPGTRLTVL.

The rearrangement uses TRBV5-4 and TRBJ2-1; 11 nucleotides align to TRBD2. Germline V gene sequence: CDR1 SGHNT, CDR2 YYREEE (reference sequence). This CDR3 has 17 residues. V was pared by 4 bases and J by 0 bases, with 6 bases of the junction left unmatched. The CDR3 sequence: CASSPTSGVSSYNEQFF. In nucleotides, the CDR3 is TGTGCCAGCAGCCCGACTAGCGGGGTTAGCTCCTACAATGAGCAGTTCTTC.

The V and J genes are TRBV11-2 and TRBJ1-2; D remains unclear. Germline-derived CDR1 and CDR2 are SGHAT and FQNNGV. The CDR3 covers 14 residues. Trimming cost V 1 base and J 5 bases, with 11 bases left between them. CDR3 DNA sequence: TGTGCCAGCAGCTTAGGTTCCGGATTATATGGCTACACCTTC. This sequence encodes CASSLGSGLYGYTF.

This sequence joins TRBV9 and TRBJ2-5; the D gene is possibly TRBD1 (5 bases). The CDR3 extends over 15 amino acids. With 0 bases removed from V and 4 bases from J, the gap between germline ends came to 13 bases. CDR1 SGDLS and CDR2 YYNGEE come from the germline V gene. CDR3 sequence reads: CASSVGPQGGETQYF. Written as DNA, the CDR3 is TGTGCCAGCAGCGTAGGTCCCCAGGGTGGAGAGACCCAGTACTTC.

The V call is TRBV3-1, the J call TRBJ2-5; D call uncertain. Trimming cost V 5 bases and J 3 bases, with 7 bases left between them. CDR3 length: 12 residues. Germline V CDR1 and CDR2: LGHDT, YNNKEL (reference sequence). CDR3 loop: CASSEPEETQYF. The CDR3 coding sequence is TGTGCCAGCAGCGAACCGGAAGAGACCCAGTACTTC.

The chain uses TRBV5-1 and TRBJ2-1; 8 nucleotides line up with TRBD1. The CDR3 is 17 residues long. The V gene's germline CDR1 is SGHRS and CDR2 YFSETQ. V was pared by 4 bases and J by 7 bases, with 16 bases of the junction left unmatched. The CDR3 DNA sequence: TGCGCCAGCAGCGCTCCTTCGATGCCAGGGGGCTATAATGAGCAGTTCTTC. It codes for CASSAPSMPGGYNEQFF.